This T cell receptor (beta chain) was sequenced for a study of vaccination effects on CD4 cells after COVID-19 (dated by TCRdb to between 2021 and 2023). Regarding the study in general: Two doses of either the BNT162b2 or the mRNA-1273 mRNA SARS-CoV-2 vaccine were administered to participants. Cultures from other donors in the study were sequenced using the Oncomine TCR Beta short-read assay on an Illumina iSeq 100. SARS-CoV-2 spike-specific CD4+ TCR repertoires from before and after mRNA vaccination were compared in COVID-19 convalescent patients and in infection-naive vaccine recipients. The full study included approximately nine COVID-19 convalescent patients and a handful of SARS-CoV-2-naive healthy vaccine recipients. The full study reports these points: Both infection-induced and vaccine-induced clones contracted markedly at late post-vaccination timepoints, which is consistent with waning T cell responses. Only a small number of convalescent patients were included, and no early post-infection timepoints were available, which limited the study. In healthy vaccine recipients, vaccine-induced clones were almost all SARS-CoV-2 mono-reactive, with only 1 of 255 cross-reactive with common cold coronaviruses.

In this sample, this clone turned up a few times. The antigen it binds to is not known. The sample holds no much larger clone one base away, and base qualities are not on file. To identify antigen-specific CD4+ T cell clonotypes by their expansion, the ViraFEST assay first stimulated PBMC with viral peptide pools and then applied TCR sequencing. After roughly 11 days of culture, CD4+ T cells were isolated with the EasySep CD4+ T cell isolation kit. None of the healthy vaccine recipients had a prior SARS-CoV-2 infection, which was confirmed by nucleocapsid antibody tests that came back negative both before and after vaccination. Each well held over 1.5 million PBMC cultured in IMDM containing 5% human AB serum, roughly 10 IU/ml IL-2 and gentamicin, along with roughly 10 ug/ml peptides. Half of the culture medium was replaced with fresh IL-2-containing medium on days 3 and 7. Unless otherwise noted, each peptide stimulation condition was cultured in triplicate wells. Using Ficoll-Paque Plus gradient centrifugation, PBMC were separated from whole blood and then either used fresh or cryopreserved at -140C. The spike proteins of SARS-CoV-2 and of the common cold coronaviruses HCoV-NL63, HCoV-OC43 and HCoV-229E were spanned by overlapping peptide pools. Genomic DNA was extracted from cultured CD4+ T cells with the QIAamp micro DNA kit.

Receptor amplification or capture employed the immunoSEQ multiplex PCR assay. DNA from the CD4+ T cells that had been cultured and isolated underwent TCR beta CDR3 sequencing. Under the source paper's analysis protocol: Non-productive TCR sequences were removed and reads were trimmed to the CDR3 region, keeping CDR3s of at least 7 amino acids. Antigen-specific clonotypes were identified with the MANAFEST web app by comparing expansion in peptide wells against reference cultures. To count as positive, a clone had to show expansion at FDR<0.05 compared with the reference and with all other wells, an odds ratio above 5, and a frequency above 0.1% in two replicate wells. Clonotypes significantly expanded in SARS-CoV-2 spike wells and in at least one common cold coronavirus spike condition were defined as cross-reactive. CDR3 similarity was assessed by Levenshtein distance with the stringdist R package, and unrooted trees were built with ape in R 3.6.1. Sourced from immuneACCESS, this table was stored by TCRdb with only in-frame sequences that have V and J called. A share of the clones is absent; for the studies checked, an unresolved V gene accounts for under half, and the remainder has no known explanation. The DNA was the basis for D and trimming; V, J and clone size are from that table. Within this sample are tens of thousands of clones, with roughly 70% of them counted one time only. The ten top clones hold approximately 16% of the sample.

The TCR originated in a human donor who received a COVID-19 vaccine. The material sequenced was CD4+ T cells from PBMCs cultured with SARS-CoV-2 spike peptides, taken before COVID-19 vaccination. This specimen's cell subset or site label, interpreted: SARS-CoV-2 spike overlapping peptide pool stimulation.

The base sequence is TGTGCCAGCAGATCCGTTGTCATTAGCAATCAGCCCCAGCATTTT. The translation is CASRSVVISNQPQHF. The chain uses TRBV6-5 and TRBJ1-5, with the identity of the D gene unclear. The cysteine opens and the phenylalanine closes a CDR3 of 15 amino acids. The only DNA kept is the CDR3, 45 bases in frame from the first base. The germline V gene specifies MNHEY as CDR1 and SVGAGI as CDR2. V is reduced by 6 bases and J by 0 bases, leaving a spacing of 12 bases between them.